The clone carrying this TCR beta chain was detected once. This sample stems from a study of blood T cell repertoires in COVID-19. Study background: Nucleic acid was either cDNA or gDNA, and it came from T cells, B-cell-depleted T cells, or PBMCs.

Study processing details: Estimation of nucleated cell counts relied on the amplification of reference gene primers. TCRdb's copy holds only in-frame clones and misses some; the assay was immunoSEQ multiplex PCR. That table furnishes V, J and clone size, whereas the DNA furnished D and trimming. The profile shows about 310,000 clones, roughly 91% of them singletons. The V and J ends lost 5 bases and 8 bases, in that order; junction bases with no gene match: 7. CDR3 length: 14 residues. Germline CDR1 and CDR2: LNHDA and SQIVND (reference sequence). The source material was peripheral blood. The chain joins TRBV19 to TRBJ2-1; TRBD2 aligns across 9 bases. The sequence came from a man between 45 and 60 years old with active or convalescent COVID-19. CDR3 region: CASSGFSGSDEQFF. As DNA, the CDR3 is TGTGCCAGTAGTGGGTTTAGCGGGAGCGATGAGCAGTTCTTC.